Each of the 22 T cell receptor beta chains below was sequenced from the same sample in a study of blood T cell repertoires in COVID-19. Libraries were prepared by immunoSEQ multiplex PCR; TCRdb keeps only in-frame clonotypes and omits some of them. The sample lists approximately 170,000 clones; around 82% were seen once. The specimen was peripheral blood. The receptors were gathered from a man in his 60s who had recovered from COVID-19.

The chain is built from TRBV9 and TRBJ2-2; perhaps TRBD1 as D (6 bases). V gave up 0 bases and J gave up 3 bases, with 12 bases separating them. Germline CDR1 SGDLS, CDR2 YYNGEE. The CDR3 length is 16 residues. Written as DNA, the CDR3 is TGTGCCAGCAGCGTAGTGGCTGGGGGCGACACCGGGGAGCTGTTTTTT. Translated, it gives CASSVVAGGDTGELFF. Combining the CDR3 with reference TRBV9 and TRBJ2-2 gives the whole variable domain DSGVTQTPKHLITATGQRVTLRCSPRSGDLSVYWYQQSLDQGLQFLIQYYNGEERAKGNILERFSAQQFPDLHSELNLSSLELGDSALYFCASSVVAGGDTGELFFGEGSRLTVL.

The chain combines TRBV6-5 with TRBJ2-7, with D perhaps matching TRBD1 (5 bases). Trimming pared 6 bases from V and 4 bases from J, leaving 19 bases between. CDR1 and CDR2 from the germline V gene are MNHEY and SVGAGI. CDR3 length: 15 amino acids. As DNA, the CDR3 is TGTGCCAGCAGACCTCAGGGAACGAGTGGATACGAGCAGTACTTC. Amino acids: CASRPQGTSGYEQYF.

V is TRBV12-3 or TRBV12-4 and J is TRBJ1-5; D is possibly TRBD1 (6 bases). The V gene lost 4 bases and the J gene lost 7 bases, with 11 bases spanning the gap. The CDR3 is made up of 13 amino acids. For the CDR3, the DNA is TGTGCCAGCAGTTATAAACAGGGACAGCCCCAGCATTTT. As protein: CASSYKQGQPQHF.

This clone was counted only a few times. The rearrangement links TRBV19 to TRBJ1-5; the D is unclear. Trimming removed 6 bases at V and 2 bases at J, with 14 bases between. The length of the CDR3 is 15 residues. Germline CDR1 is LNHDA and CDR2 is SQIVND (reference sequence). CDR3 nucleotides: TGTGCCAGTAGAGGAGGGCAGTATGGCAATCAGCCCCAGCATTTT. Residues: CASRGGQYGNQPQHF.

The chain is built from TRBV15 and TRBJ2-5; D unclear. The CDR3 is 13 residues long. The V end was cut by 0 bases, the J end by 5 bases, with 7 bases between. The germline gives CDR1 LNHNV, CDR2 YYDKDF (reference sequence). The CDR3 is CATSRERLETQYF. The DNA of the CDR3 is TGTGCCACCAGCAGAGAGCGCCTGGAGACCCAGTACTTC.

The chain carries TRBV7-6 and TRBJ1-1, with TRBD1 as a possible D gene (5 bases). V was cut by 8 bases and J by 5 bases, with 18 bases left in between. The CDR3 runs to 14 residues. Germline loops: CDR1 SGHVS, CDR2 FNYEAQ. The CDR3 region is CASPIARGETEAFF. The CDR3, as DNA: TGTGCCAGCCCCATAGCCCGGGGGGAGACTGAAGCTTTCTTT.

The chain joins TRBV12-3 or TRBV12-4 to TRBJ1-3; 7 positions match TRBD1. The CDR3 contains 13 residues. V shed 8 bases and J 9 bases; nucleotides not matched to a gene: 10. The CDR3 protein is CASVRDSPPTIYF. CDR3 DNA sequence: TGTGCCAGCGTACGGGACAGTCCTCCCACCATATATTTT.

This chain joins TRBV6-1 and TRBJ1-1, with D perhaps matching TRBD1 (5 bases). This CDR3 has 15 residues. V was shortened by 0 bases and J by 5 bases, with 13 bases between the two germline ends. CDR1 is MNHNS, CDR2 SASEGT, per germline. The CDR3 loop reads CASSEAVGGGTEAFF. The CDR3 region has the DNA TGTGCCAGCAGTGAAGCTGTCGGGGGAGGGACTGAAGCTTTCTTT.

V usage is TRBV12-5 and J usage is TRBJ1-5; TRBD1 matches 7 bases. CDR1 and CDR2 from the germline V gene are LGHNT and FRNRAP. V lost 6 bases to trimming and J lost 2 bases; unmatched junction nucleotides: 7. This CDR3 has 15 amino acids. CDR3: CASGLGTARNQPQHF. The CDR3 coding sequence is TGTGCTAGTGGCCTCGGGACAGCGCGCAATCAGCCCCAGCATTTT.

This clone appeared once. The chain joins TRBV24-1 to TRBJ2-3; maybe TRBD1 (5 bases). Germline lookup yields CDR1 KGHDR and CDR2 SFDVKD. CDR3 length equals 15 residues. V was pared by 3 bases and J by 6 bases, with 15 bases between. CDR3 in DNA: TGTGCCACCAGTGATCCGGCAGGGTTTGTGGATACGCAGTATTTT. Translated: CATSDPAGFVDTQYF.

The CDR3 DNA follows: TGTGCCAGCAGCCCCTCGACTAGCGGGGGTAGAGATGAGCAGTTCTTC. Its translation is CASSPSTSGGRDEQFF. The rearrangement joins TRBV27 to TRBJ2-1; 12 bases match TRBD2. Germline V gene data show CDR1 as MNHEY and CDR2 as SMNVEV (reference sequence). The CDR3 consists of 16 residues. With 6 bases clipped from V and 8 bases from J, the junction kept 11 bases outside the gene matches.

This rearrangement joins TRBV7-8 to TRBJ1-5; 8 bases match TRBD1. The CDR3 sequence is 15 residues long. After removal of 5 bases from V and 4 bases from J, the junction contained 7 bases not matched to a gene. Germline values: CDR1 SGHVS, CDR2 FQNEAQ. CDR3 DNA sequence: TGTGCCAGCAGCCAGAGGACAGGGCGGAATCAGCCCCAGCATTTT. This gives the protein CASSQRTGRNQPQHF.

This sequence joins TRBV6-2 or TRBV6-3 and TRBJ1-1, with a weak D call TRBD1 (6 bases). The CDR3 is 18 residues long. Per the germline V gene, CDR1 is MNHEY and CDR2 is SVGEGT. V lost 3 bases, J lost 4 bases, and 24 bases lay in between. CDR3 amino acids: CASSYYGGLRKSGTEAFF. For the CDR3, the DNA is TGTGCCAGCAGTTATTATGGGGGCCTACGAAAGTCGGGCACTGAAGCTTTCTTT.

The V and J genes are TRBV6-5 and TRBJ2-5; 7 bases line up with TRBD2. V gave up 11 bases and J gave up 2 bases; unmatched junction bases: 8. The CDR3 runs to 13 residues. In germline, CDR1 is MNHEY, CDR2 SVGAGI. The CDR3 sequence: CAAAGVWQETQYF. CDR3 DNA sequence: TGTGCCGCGGCGGGGGTGTGGCAAGAGACCCAGTACTTC.

The J gene is TRBJ1-3, the V gene TRBV5-6; 7 bases map to TRBD1. The germline CDR1 and CDR2 sequences are SGHDT and YYEEEE. The CDR3 runs 17 residues. With 3 bases clipped from V and 1 base from J, the junction kept 10 bases outside the gene matches. The CDR3 loop is CASSWDDRVKSGNTIYF. In DNA, the CDR3 is TGTGCCAGCAGCTGGGACGACAGGGTCAAATCTGGAAACACCATATATTTT.

This sequence joins TRBV18 and TRBJ1-1; the D gene is possibly TRBD1 (6 bases). V was pared by 3 bases and J by 0 bases, with 11 bases between. The CDR3 consists of 15 residues. Germline CDR1 and CDR2: KGHSH and LQKENI. CDR3 residues: CASSPGQYMNTEAFF. Written as DNA, the CDR3 is TGTGCCAGCTCACCTGGACAGTACATGAACACTGAAGCTTTCTTT.

The V and J genes are TRBV14 and TRBJ1-3; D is perhaps TRBD1 (5 bases). The ends were cut back, 4 bases at V and 4 bases at J, with 11 bases in the middle. In germline, CDR1 is SGHDN, CDR2 FVKESK. The CDR3 covers 14 residues. The CDR3 bases are TGTGCCAGCAGCCCCTCCCGGGGGGGAAACACCATATATTTT. Amino acid sequence: CASSPSRGGNTIYF. The full variable domain, completed using reference TRBV14 and TRBJ1-3, is EAGVTQFPSHSVIEKGQTVTLRCDPISGHDNLYWYRRVMGKEIKFLLHFVKESKQDESGMPNNRFLAERTGGTYSTLKVQPAELEDSGVYFCASSPSRGGNTIYFGEGSWLTVV.

This chain links TRBV19 with TRBJ1-6; a weak D match, TRBD1 (6 bases). The CDR3 extends over 15 amino acids. Trimming left V 8 bases short and J 0 bases short, with 11 bases between. The germline V gene has CDR1 LNHDA and CDR2 SQIVND (reference sequence). The DNA of the CDR3 is TGTGCCAGTGCCAACAGGGCCTCCTATAATTCACCCCTCCACTTT. As protein: CASANRASYNSPLHF.

V is TRBV6-1 and J is TRBJ2-7, with D perhaps matching TRBD1 (6 bases). The V and J ends lost 3 bases and 11 bases respectively, with 26 bases between them. CDR1 is MNHNS and CDR2 is SASEGT in the germline V gene. CDR3 size: 16 residues. The CDR3 coding sequence is TGTGCCAGCAGTGACCCCAGTAGTGGACAGATATTCGCGGAGTACTTC. Protein: CASSDPSSGQIFAEYF.

CDR3 coding DNA: TGTGCCAGCAGCTTACAGGGCTACGATAATTCACCCCTCCACTTT. It yields the protein CASSLQGYDNSPLHF. This chain links TRBV7-2 with TRBJ1-6; possible D gene TRBD1, 5 bases. From germline, CDR1 is SGHTA and CDR2 FQGNSA. V lost 2 bases and J 5 bases, leaving 10 bases between the germline ends. This CDR3 contains 15 residues. Combining the CDR3 with reference TRBV7-2 and TRBJ1-6 gives the whole variable domain GAGVSQSPSNKVTEKGKDVELRCDPISGHTALYWYRQSLGQGLEFLIYFQGNSAPDKSGLPSDRFSAERTGGSVSTLTIQRTQQEDSAVYLCASSLQGYDNSPLHFGNGTRLTVT.

As concerns this clone: An end of the junction does not agree with germline; a read error may underlie this. The chain is built from TRBV29-1 and TRBJ2-2, with 8 bases that match TRBD1. Germline V gene sequence: CDR1 SQVTM, CDR2 ANQGSEA. CDR3 length: 15 amino acids. CDR3 coding DNA: TGCAGCGTTCACAGGGGGTCCTCCAACATCGGGGAGCTGTTTTTT. Its translation: CSVHRGSSNIGELFF.

The chain has TRBV2 and TRBJ1-4; 7 nucleotides agree with TRBD1. Germline V CDR1 and CDR2: SNHLY, FYNNEI. This CDR3 is 16 amino acids long. The V segment lost 2 bases and the J segment 3 bases; nucleotides outside the gene matches: 6. The CDR3 DNA reads TGTGCCAGCAGTGAAACAGGGGACCTTTCTAATGAAAAACTGTTTTTT. It encodes CASSETGDLSNEKLFF. The full variable domain, completed using reference TRBV2 and TRBJ1-4, is EPEVTQTPSHQVTQMGQEVILRCVPISNHLYFYWYRQILGQKVEFLVSFYNNEISEKSEIFDDQFSVERPDGSNFTLKIRSTKLEDSAMYFCASSETGDLSNEKLFFGSGTQLSVL.